This entry lists 27 T cell receptor beta chains sequenced from one sample in a study of blood T cell repertoires in COVID-19. Only in-frame clones appear in the TCRdb table, and some are missing; sequencing was by immunoSEQ multiplex PCR. The table includes 250,000 to 350,000 clones, around 85% detected once. Sequencing input: peripheral blood. All receptors derive from a human donor with COVID-19, enrolled during active disease. The donor label of this sample is uncertain.

The table lists this clone with a few counts. The rearrangement links TRBV19 to TRBJ1-1; 10 nucleotides line up with TRBD1. Germline V gives CDR1 LNHDA, CDR2 SQIVND (reference sequence). The CDR3 is 15 amino acids. Trimming took 5 bases from V and 3 from J; bases not matched to a gene: 6. CDR3 in amino acids: CASSLRTGGDTEAFF. CDR3 coding DNA: TGTGCCAGTAGTCTCCGGACAGGGGGGGACACTGAAGCTTTCTTT.

The chain recombines TRBV15 with TRBJ2-1; 14 bases agree with TRBD2. After removal of 0 bases from V and 7 bases from J, the junction contained 8 bases not matched to a gene. CDR1 is LNHNV, CDR2 YYDKDF, per germline (reference sequence). The CDR3 has 18 residues. The CDR3 here is CATSRDHRTSGRLNEQFF. The CDR3 DNA reads TGTGCCACCAGCAGAGACCATCGGACTAGCGGGAGGTTGAATGAGCAGTTCTTC.

The chain has TRBV19 and TRBJ2-7; 10 bases line up with TRBD2. This CDR3 has 13 residues. The germline V gene encodes CDR1 LNHDA and CDR2 SQIVND (reference sequence). Trimming removed 4 bases from V and 6 bases from J; junction bases left unmatched: 3. The chain's CDR3 is CASSTSGSSEQYF. The CDR3 region has the DNA TGTGCCAGTAGTACTAGCGGGAGTTCCGAGCAGTACTTC.

The CDR3 here is CASSSVLTGPNTEAFF. CDR3 bases: TGTGCCAGCAGCTCCGTCTTGACAGGCCCCAACACTGAAGCTTTCTTT. The rearrangement joins TRBV7-2 to TRBJ1-1, with D tentatively TRBD1 (6 bases). Trimming took 4 bases from V and 2 from J, leaving 17 bases between them. Germline-derived CDR1 and CDR2 are SGHTA and FQGNSA. The CDR3 runs 16 residues.

In this sample, this clone turned up once. The chain couples TRBV20-1 to TRBJ2-1; 10 bases align to TRBD2. V was pared by 3 bases and J by 2 bases, with 4 bases of the junction left unmatched. The CDR3 spans 15 residues. CDR1 and CDR2 from the germline V gene are DFQATT and SNEGSKA (reference sequence). CDR3 nucleotide sequence: TGCAGTGCTAGTAAAGCGGGAGGGCCCTACAATGAGCAGTTCTTC. Its protein product is CSASKAGGPYNEQFF.

The chain carries TRBV19 and TRBJ2-3, with 10 positions matching TRBD2. The germline V gene has CDR1 LNHDA and CDR2 SQIVND (reference sequence). The trim removed 0 bases at V and 4 bases at J, leaving 1 base unmatched. The CDR3 length is 15 residues. The CDR3 sequence: CASSIDLAGADTQYF. The CDR3, as DNA: TGTGCCAGTAGTATAGATCTAGCGGGGGCAGATACGCAGTATTTT.

The chain uses TRBV28 and TRBJ2-1, with 8 bases lining up with TRBD1. V gave up 6 bases and J gave up 9 bases; unmatched junction bases: 4. CDR3 length: 12 residues. CDR1 and CDR2 from the germline V gene are MDHEN and SYDVKM. The CDR3 sequence: CASRKQGVEQFF. The CDR3 DNA sequence: TGTGCCAGCAGGAAACAGGGGGTTGAGCAGTTCTTC. Variable domain in full (rest from reference TRBV28 and TRBJ2-1): DVKVTQSSRYLVKRTGEKVFLECVQDMDHENMFWYRQDPGLGLRLIYFSYDVKMKEKGDIPEGYSVSREKKERFSLILESASTNQTSMYLCASRKQGVEQFFGPGTRLTVL.

V and J are TRBV20-1 and TRBJ2-1, with D possibly TRBD2 on 6 matching bases. Deletions cut 4 bases from V and 6 bases from J, with 7 bases between. CDR3 size: 11 residues. The germline V gene has CDR1 DFQATT and CDR2 SNEGSKA (reference sequence). The CDR3 region is CSAKGGNEQFF. CDR3 nucleotides: TGCAGTGCTAAGGGAGGCAATGAGCAGTTCTTC.

CDR3 amino acids: CASSAGLAGGVSETQYF. In nucleotides, the CDR3 is TGTGCCAGCAGTGCGGGACTAGCGGGAGGGGTATCAGAGACCCAGTACTTC. The chain has TRBV2 and TRBJ2-5; TRBD2 aligns across 16 bases. CDR1 SNHLY and CDR2 FYNNEI come from the germline V gene. Germline trimming cut 4 bases from V and 4 bases from J; bases unmatched to any gene: 6. The CDR3 spans 17 residues.

The gene calls are TRBV28 and TRBJ2-1, with 11 bases that match TRBD1. Germline V gene data show CDR1 as MDHEN and CDR2 as SYDVKM. J lost 9 bases, V lost 6 bases, and 10 bases had no gene match. This CDR3 contains 15 residues. Here the CDR3 reads CASSPWDRGSGEQFF. CDR3 DNA sequence: TGTGCCAGCAGCCCTTGGGACAGGGGGTCCGGTGAGCAGTTCTTC. The whole variable domain, filled in from reference TRBV28 and TRBJ2-1, reads DVKVTQSSRYLVKRTGEKVFLECVQDMDHENMFWYRQDPGLGLRLIYFSYDVKMKEKGDIPEGYSVSREKKERFSLILESASTNQTSMYLCASSPWDRGSGEQFFGPGTRLTVL.

The chain combines TRBV6-5 with TRBJ2-1, with TRBD2 as a possible D gene (5 bases). The CDR3 covers 14 residues. In germline, CDR1 is MNHEY, CDR2 SVGAGI. Trimming left V 6 bases short and J 0 bases short, with 9 bases between. CDR3 sequence reads: CASSKADSYNEQFF. CDR3 DNA sequence: TGTGCCAGCAGCAAAGCGGACTCCTACAATGAGCAGTTCTTC.

Notes on this clone: Mismatch with germline at one junction end may stem from a read error. The chain joins TRBV4-3 to TRBJ2-3; no clear D. The CDR3 has 9 amino acids. The germline V gene encodes CDR1 LGHNA and CDR2 YSLEER. CDR3 protein: CASSQLGSF. The CDR3 bases are TGCGCCAGCAGCCAGCTGGGCTCATTC.

J is TRBJ2-1 and V is TRBV7-2; 7 positions match TRBD1. From germline, CDR1 is SGHTA and CDR2 FQGNSA. V trimming: 2 bases; J trimming: 4 bases; junction bases outside the gene matches: 11. CDR3 length equals 17 residues. CDR3 DNA sequence: TGTGCCAGCAGCTTAACTGGGACAGCCCGGTTTTACAATGAGCAGTTCTTC. Translating gives CASSLTGTARFYNEQFF.

The chain employs TRBV5-1 and TRBJ2-1; 15 bases agree with TRBD2. Germline loops: CDR1 SGHRS, CDR2 YFSETQ. The junction had 7 bases not matched to a gene; V was cut back by 2 bases and J by 4 bases. This CDR3 spans 18 amino acids. The CDR3 reads CASSLRGLAGGIYNEQFF. Written as DNA, the CDR3 is TGCGCCAGCAGCTTACGGGGACTAGCGGGAGGTATATACAATGAGCAGTTCTTC.

This chain joins TRBV19 and TRBJ2-2, with TRBD1 matching 10 bases. CDR3 length: 14 residues. Germline V gene lookup returns CDR1 LNHDA and CDR2 SQIVND (reference sequence). Unmatched junction bases numbered 9, after V lost 11 bases and J lost 6 bases. The CDR3 DNA follows: TGTGCCGGTGGGACAGGGGCGGGGGCCGGGGAGCTGTTTTTT. This codes for CAGGTGAGAGELFF.

This clone was picked up one time. The chain is built from TRBV5-1 and TRBJ2-1; 16 bases agree with TRBD2. In germline, CDR1 is SGHRS, CDR2 YFSETQ. The CDR3 is 19 amino acids. With 5 bases clipped from V and 0 bases from J, the junction kept 8 bases outside the gene matches. CDR3 in DNA: TGCGCCAGCAGTCCGGGACTAGCGGGAGGGCTGAGCTCCTACAATGAGCAGTTCTTC. Its translation: CASSPGLAGGLSSYNEQFF.

The rearrangement links TRBV27 to TRBJ2-7, with D maybe TRBD1 (5 bases). V was shortened by 2 bases and J by 2 bases, with 13 bases between the two germline ends. Germline CDR1 reads MNHEY; CDR2 reads SMNVEV (reference sequence). The CDR3 sequence is 15 residues long. The CDR3 DNA sequence: TGTGCCAGCAGTTTAGGGGCAGTTTTAACCTACGAGCAGTACTTC. Its translation is CASSLGAVLTYEQYF.

J is TRBJ2-2 and V is TRBV15, with 7 bases aligning to TRBD1. Losses at the gene ends were 5 bases for V and 6 bases for J; bases not matched to a gene: 6. The length of the CDR3 is 14 residues. The germline gives CDR1 LNHNV, CDR2 YYDKDF (reference sequence). The chain's CDR3 is CATSFKQGPGELFF. DNA of the CDR3: TGTGCCACCAGCTTCAAACAGGGGCCCGGGGAGCTGTTTTTT.

The rearrangement links TRBV27 to TRBJ2-1; D ambiguous. Germline lookup yields CDR1 MNHEY and CDR2 SMNVEV (reference sequence). The V end lost 3 bases, the J end lost 4 bases, and 7 bases lay between the germline ends. The CDR3 length is 13 residues. Here the CDR3 reads CASSFRNYNEQFF. The CDR3, as DNA: TGTGCCAGCAGTTTCCGTAATTACAATGAGCAGTTCTTC.

The rearrangement joins TRBV5-1 to TRBJ2-2, with a tentative D call TRBD1 (6 bases). CDR1 is SGHRS, CDR2 YFSETQ, per germline. V was clipped by 1 base and J by 0 bases, with 7 bases between them. The CDR3 has 15 amino acids. The CDR3 here is CASSLTGPNTGELFF. The CDR3 DNA is TGCGCCAGCAGCTTGACAGGGCCGAACACCGGGGAGCTGTTTTTT.

The chain couples TRBV3-1 (or the pseudogene TRBV3-2) to TRBJ1-2; the match to TRBD1 covers 8 bases. The CDR3 consists of 13 residues. Germline-derived CDR1 and CDR2 are LGHDT and YNNKEL (reference sequence). With 4 bases clipped from V and 8 bases from J, the junction kept 6 bases outside the gene matches. The CDR3 nucleotides read TGTGCCAGCAGCCTAGCACAGGGGGGCGGCTACACCTTC. The encoded protein is CASSLAQGGGYTF.

The chain recombines TRBV18 with TRBJ1-1; TRBD1 might be the D (5 bases). Germline V lookup: CDR1 KGHSH, CDR2 LQKENI. Between the trimmed V and J ends, which lost 3 bases and 0 bases, there was a span of 17 bases. This CDR3 is built from 17 residues. CDR3 amino acids: CASSPRQKPPMNTEAFF. CDR3 bases: TGTGCCAGCTCACCCCGACAGAAACCTCCTATGAACACTGAAGCTTTCTTT.

The chain links TRBV7-8 to TRBJ1-6; 7 bases map to TRBD1. Trimming removed 4 bases from V and 10 bases from J; junction bases left unmatched: 10. The CDR3 covers 15 residues. CDR1 is SGHVS and CDR2 is FQNEAQ in the germline V gene. Here the CDR3 DNA reads TGTGCCAGCAGCTGGGGGCAGGGGGGAGGATCACCCCTCCACTTT. Translated, it gives CASSWGQGGGSPLHF.

The chain carries TRBV3-1 (or the pseudogene TRBV3-2) and TRBJ2-2; 8 nucleotides align to TRBD1. Losses at the gene ends were 3 bases for V and 9 bases for J; bases not matched to a gene: 9. CDR3 length equals 15 residues. Germline CDR1 and CDR2: LGHDT and YNNKEL (reference sequence). The chain's CDR3 is CASSHSAQGGRELFF. For the CDR3, the DNA is TGTGCCAGCAGCCATTCAGCACAGGGGGGCCGGGAGCTGTTTTTT.

The rearrangement uses TRBV5-1 and TRBJ2-1, with no clear D. Germline V gene sequence: CDR1 SGHRS, CDR2 YFSETQ. The CDR3 runs 11 residues. V lost 4 bases to trimming and J lost 8 bases, with 7 bases between them. CDR3 in amino acids: CASSAHDEQFF. In DNA, the CDR3 is TGCGCCAGCAGCGCGCATGATGAGCAGTTCTTC. The whole variable domain, filled in from reference TRBV5-1 and TRBJ2-1, reads KAGVTQTPRYLIKTRGQQVTLSCSPISGHRSVSWYQQTPGQGLQFLFEYFSETQRNKGNFPGRFSGRQFSNSRSEMNVSTLELGDSALYLCASSAHDEQFFGPGTRLTVL.

To note about this clone: The same CDR3 can be traced to other DNA sequences in this sample. The chain couples TRBV3-1 (or the pseudogene TRBV3-2) to TRBJ2-3, with unresolved D. This CDR3 spans 12 amino acids. V lost 6 bases, J lost 0 bases, and 4 bases lay in between. CDR1 and CDR2 from the germline V gene are LGHDT and YNNKEL (reference sequence). The DNA for the CDR3 is TGTGCCAGCAGTCCGAGCACAGATACGCAGTATTTT. It specifies CASSPSTDTQYF.

This chain links TRBV19 with TRBJ2-1; 12 bases line up with TRBD2. The germline V gene encodes CDR1 LNHDA and CDR2 SQIVND (reference sequence). The length of the CDR3 is 16 residues. With V trimmed by 2 bases and J by 7 bases, 6 bases remained unmatched. CDR3 in DNA: TGTGCCAGTAGTATAATGCTAGCGGGAGGGCCTAATGAGCAGTTCTTC. Residues: CASSIMLAGGPNEQFF.